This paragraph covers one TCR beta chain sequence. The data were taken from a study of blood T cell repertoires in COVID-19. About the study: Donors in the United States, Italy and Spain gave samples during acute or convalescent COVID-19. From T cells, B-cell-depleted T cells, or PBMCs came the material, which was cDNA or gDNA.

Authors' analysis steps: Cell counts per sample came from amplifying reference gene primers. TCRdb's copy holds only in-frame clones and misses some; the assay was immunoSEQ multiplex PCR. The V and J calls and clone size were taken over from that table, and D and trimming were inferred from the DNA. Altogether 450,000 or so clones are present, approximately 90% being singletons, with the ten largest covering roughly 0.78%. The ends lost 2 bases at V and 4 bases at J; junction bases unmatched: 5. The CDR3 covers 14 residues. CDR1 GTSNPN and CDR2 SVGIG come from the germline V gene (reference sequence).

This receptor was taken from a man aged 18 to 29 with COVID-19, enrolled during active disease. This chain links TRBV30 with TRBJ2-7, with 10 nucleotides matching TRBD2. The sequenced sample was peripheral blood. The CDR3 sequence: CAWSTPSGSYEQYF. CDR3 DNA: TGTGCCTGGAGTACTCCTAGCGGGAGTTACGAGCAGTACTTC.